This T cell receptor (beta chain) was retrieved from a study of T cells after yellow fever vaccination. TCR cDNA was made by 5'RACE template switching, adding a universal primer site and UMIs. TCRdb ran MiXCR on the 5' RACE reads and lists one entry per CDR3 protein. The sample shows approximately 300,000 distinct CDR3 sequences, around 7% of them seen only once. From germline, CDR1 is DFQATT and CDR2 SNEGSKA (reference sequence). The V gene end was trimmed by 6 bases and the J gene end by 2 bases; junction bases not matched to a gene: 3. The CDR3 sequence is 13 residues long. In its sample, this clonotype was seen many times. Antigen specificity is unknown. Study-wide findings and caveats: Most primary-vaccination clones reappeared after the booster (approximately 95% CD4, 88% CD8).

The receptor comes from a man aged 18 to 29 who received the YFV17D yellow fever vaccine. The rearrangement uses TRBV20-1 and TRBJ2-7, with 11 positions matching TRBD1. The sequencing used PBMCs, collected more than 35 days after the first yellow fever vaccination. The CDR3 DNA is TGCAGTGCCACGGACAGGGGGCCCTACGAGCAGTACTTC. Amino acids: CSATDRGPYEQYF.